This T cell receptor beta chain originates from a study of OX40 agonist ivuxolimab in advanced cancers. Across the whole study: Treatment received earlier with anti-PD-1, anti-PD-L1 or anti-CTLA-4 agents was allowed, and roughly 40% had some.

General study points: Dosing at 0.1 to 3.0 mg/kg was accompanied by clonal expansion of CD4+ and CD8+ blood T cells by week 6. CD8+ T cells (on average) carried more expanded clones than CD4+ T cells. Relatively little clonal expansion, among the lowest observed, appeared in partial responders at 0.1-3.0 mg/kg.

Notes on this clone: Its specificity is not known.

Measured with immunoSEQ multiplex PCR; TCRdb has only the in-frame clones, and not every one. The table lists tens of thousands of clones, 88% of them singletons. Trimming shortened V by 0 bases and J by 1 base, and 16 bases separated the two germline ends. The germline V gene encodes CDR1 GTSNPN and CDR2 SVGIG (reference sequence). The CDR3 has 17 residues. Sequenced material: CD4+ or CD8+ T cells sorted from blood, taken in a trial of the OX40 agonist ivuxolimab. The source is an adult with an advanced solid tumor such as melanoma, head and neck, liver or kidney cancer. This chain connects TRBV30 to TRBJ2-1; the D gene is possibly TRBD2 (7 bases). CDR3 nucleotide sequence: TGTGCCTGGAGTGTACGAGGGGGGGGAAGATCCTACAATGAGCAGTTCTTC. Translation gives CAWSVRGGGRSYNEQFF.